This TCR beta chain comes out of a study of cytomegalovirus exposure and HLA in healthy donors (dated by TCRdb to about 2017). Regarding the study in general: A later analysis indicated that the 90 to 150 validation repertoires were generated on the platform also employed for the 600 to 750 repertoires of the first cohort. The study was designed to test whether signatures of past pathogen exposure could be identified by cataloging public T cell receptors. A separate validation cohort of 100 to 150 different subjects was used in addition to the 666-subject first cohort. To predict cytomegalovirus infection status, the study brought together high-throughput TCR immunosequencing, statistical association of individual TCRs with disease status, and machine learning. What the study reported, not specific to this receptor: A later analysis lacked HLA typing for the validation cohort, so it scored co-occurrence in that cohort across all 120 repertoires. Across donors, most TCR sequences were observed very rarely, whereas some public TCRs were present in many individuals. In vitro tests confirmed that three of the cytomegalovirus-associated TCR beta chains recognize cytomegalovirus antigens. A total of 150 to 200 TCR beta chains were listed by the study as associated with cytomegalovirus. It was suggested by the authors that the approach could potentially be generalized to other disease states and immunological phenotypes. The classifier was reported to diagnose cytomegalovirus status with high specificity and sensitivity in both the original and validation cohorts. In a later analysis, TCRs clustered in the first cohort were found to also tend to co-occur in the 130 or so validation repertoires, with 85% to 95% of cluster scores above 0.

The donors were included in the validation cohort of roughly 130 subjects, a group kept apart from the approximately 670-subject first cohort. Note on this clone: The target of this receptor is not known. No much larger clone is present one base from it, and per-base qualities are unavailable.

Trimming removed 0 bases from V and 4 bases from J, leaving 15 bases between the germline ends. In the germline V gene, CDR1 corresponds to MGHRA and CDR2 to YSYEKL. From cysteine to phenylalanine, the CDR3 is 16 amino acids long. Of the read, only the CDR3 DNA is kept; its 48 bases are in frame from base 1. Library preparation used the immunoSEQ multiplex PCR assay. The source study handled its data this way. A statistical classification framework was developed to diagnose cytomegalovirus status using the catalog of TCR beta chain sequences. TCRdb took this table from immuneACCESS and kept in-frame rearrangements with V and J called. Such tables lack part of the clones; where checked against another copy, unresolved V genes explain under half of the gap, and the rest is unexplained. V and J calls and clone size are copied from that table; D and trimming were computed from the DNA. The table for this sample lists about 150,000 clones; about 88% of them were counted only once. The leading ten clones occupy 3.3% of the sample.

This clonotype was sampled from a woman aged 18-29 years in good health and CMV-seropositive. The rearrangement joined TRBV4-1 to TRBJ1-1; no D segment can be confidently identified. The sample consisted of PBMCs. The CDR3 protein sequence reads: CASSQDQRGGVTEAFF. In nucleotide form, the sequence is TGCGCCAGCAGCCAAGACCAACGGGGAGGTGTCACTGAAGCTTTCTTT.